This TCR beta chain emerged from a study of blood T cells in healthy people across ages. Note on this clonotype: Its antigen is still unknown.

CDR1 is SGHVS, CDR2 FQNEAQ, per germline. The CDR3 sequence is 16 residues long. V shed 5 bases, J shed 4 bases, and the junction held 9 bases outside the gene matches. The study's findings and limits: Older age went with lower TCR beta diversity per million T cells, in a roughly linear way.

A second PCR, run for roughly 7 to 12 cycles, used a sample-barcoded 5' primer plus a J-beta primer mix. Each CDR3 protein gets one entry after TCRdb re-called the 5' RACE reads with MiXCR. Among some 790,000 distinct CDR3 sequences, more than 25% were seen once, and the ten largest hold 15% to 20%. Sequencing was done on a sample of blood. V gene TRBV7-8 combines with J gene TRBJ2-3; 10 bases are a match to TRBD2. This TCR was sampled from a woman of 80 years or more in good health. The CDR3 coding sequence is TGTGCCAGCAGCATTCCTAGCGGGGGAGTTGCAGATACGCAGTATTTT. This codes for CASSIPSGGVADTQYF.